Given below is one T cell receptor (beta chain) in context. The data originate from a study of cytotoxic CD8 clonotypes in ibrutinib-treated CLL. Whole-study context: Response was recorded as partial in approximately 24 patients and complete in 2; at median roughly 63 months, approximately 14 remained remitted and around twelve had progressed.

The germline CDR1 and CDR2 sequences are SGHRS and YFSETQ. The CDR3 consists of 13 residues. V gave up 7 bases and J gave up 0 bases, with 7 bases separating them. This table comes from immunoSEQ multiplex PCR, and its TCRdb copy is limited to in-frame clones, with some not included. The table has 40,000 or so clones, 55% to 75% seen once. The sample here was PBMCs, taken after 12 months of ibrutinib treatment. The sequence derives from a human donor with chronic lymphocytic leukemia. The chain carries TRBV5-1 and TRBJ1-4; no clear D. This CDR3 reads CASRIATNEKLFF. For the CDR3, the DNA is TGCGCCAGCCGGATAGCAACTAATGAAAAACTGTTTTTT.